The source of this T cell receptor (beta chain) is a study of OX40 agonist ivuxolimab in advanced cancers. Background on the whole study: Ivuxolimab was a fully human IgG2 agonistic monoclonal antibody targeting the costimulatory receptor OX40 (CD134). Intravenous ivuxolimab was administered to patients every 2 weeks at six dose levels: 0.01, 0.1, 0.3, 1.5, 3 and 10 mg/kg. Of the approximately 50 dose-escalation patients, hepatocellular carcinoma was present in 19, melanoma in roughly 15, renal cell carcinoma in 9 and head and neck cancer in 9. In the dose-escalation cohort, approximately 80% of patients were male, and the mean age was around 60 years with a range of 23 to 79. Patients were allowed to have had prior anti-PD-1, anti-PD-L1 or anti-CTLA-4 therapy, and roughly 40% of the dose-escalation patients had been treated with checkpoint inhibitors. Partial responses occurred in three dose-escalation patients: two with cutaneous melanoma and one with hepatocellular carcinoma. The point of sequencing TCRbeta in the periphery was to test whether ivuxolimab changed TCR sequence diversity and drove clonal T-cell expansion. The paper reports the monotherapy dose-escalation portion (N ≈ 50 patients) of the phase I ivuxolimab trial. The paper's findings and limits, for the study overall: In partial responders in the 0.1-3.0 mg/kg groups, normalized peripheral clonal expansion was found to be among the lowest, especially among CD8+ T cells. Low levels of normalized T-cell clonal expansion were also seen in some nonresponding patients. On average, CD8+ T cells showed more expanded clones than CD4+ T cells after ivuxolimab. The antigen specificity of the peripheral T cells that underwent clonal expansion was not determined. At doses of 0.1 to 3.0 mg/kg, clonal expansion of both CD4+ and CD8+ blood T cells was observed from baseline to week 6.

The trial excluded patients who had a history of autoimmune disease or were on systemic immunosuppression. In every dose cohort, peripheral blood was drawn for TCR sequencing at baseline, cycle 4 day 1, and cycle 7 day 1. Samples came from an open-label, multicenter, first-in-human phase I dose-escalation trial of ivuxolimab. The trial enrolled adults with locally advanced or metastatic head and neck squamous cell, hepatocellular, melanoma or renal cell carcinoma. Before TCR sequencing, CD4+ T cells and CD8+ T cells were sorted from peripheral blood as separate populations. Genomic DNA was extracted from sorted cells for sequencing of the TCRbeta CDR3 region. The immunoSEQ Assay was used to sequence the TCRbeta CDR3 regions. TCRdb obtained this table from immuneACCESS and retained in-frame rearrangements with V and J assigned. These tables miss some clones; where compared with another copy, unresolved V genes account for less than half of the shortfall, and the remainder is unexplained. The sample contains tens of thousands of clones, 89% of them found a single time. The ten biggest clones cover approximately 0.36% of the sample.

Details on this clone: Its binding antigen is unknown. No quality values exist for individual bases; no much larger clone is one base distant.

The sequenced sample was CD4+ or CD8+ T cells sorted from blood, obtained in a trial of the OX40 agonist ivuxolimab. The clonotype originates from an adult with an advanced solid tumor such as melanoma, head and neck, liver or kidney cancer.

The CDR3 protein sequence reads: CATSSGGAVNQPQHF. The DNA sequence is as follows: TGTGCCACCAGTTCCGGGGGGGCTGTCAATCAGCCCCAGCATTTT. This sequence uses TRBV15 and TRBJ1-5; tentative D gene TRBD1, with 6 bases matching. Counted from cysteine to phenylalanine, this CDR3 has 15 amino acids. Only CDR3 DNA remains: 45 bases, in frame from the first base. V is shortened by 6 bases, J by 3 bases, and the region joining them spans 15 bases. For CDR1 and CDR2, the germline V gene (reference sequence) lists LNHNV and YYDKDF. The CDR3, completed at both ends by the reference TRBV15 and TRBJ1-5 genes, gives the full variable domain DAMVIQNPRYQVTQFGKPVTLSCSQTLNHNVMYWYQQKSSQAPKLLFHYYDKDFNNEADTPDNFQSRRPNTSFCFLDIRSPGLGDTAMYLCATSSGGAVNQPQHFGDGTRLSIL.